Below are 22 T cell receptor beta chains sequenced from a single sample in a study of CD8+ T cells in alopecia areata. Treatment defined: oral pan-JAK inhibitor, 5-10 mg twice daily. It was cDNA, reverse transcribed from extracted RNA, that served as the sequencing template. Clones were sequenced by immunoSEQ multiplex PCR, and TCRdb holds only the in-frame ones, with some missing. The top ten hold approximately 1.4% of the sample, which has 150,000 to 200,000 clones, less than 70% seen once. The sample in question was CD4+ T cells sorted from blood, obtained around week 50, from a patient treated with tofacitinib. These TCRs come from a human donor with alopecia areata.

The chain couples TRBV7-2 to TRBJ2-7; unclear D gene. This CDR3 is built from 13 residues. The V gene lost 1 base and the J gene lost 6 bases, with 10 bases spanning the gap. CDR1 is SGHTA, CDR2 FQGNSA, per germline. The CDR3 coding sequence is TGTGCCAGCAGCTTAGGACACCTTGGCGAGCAGTACTTC. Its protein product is CASSLGHLGEQYF. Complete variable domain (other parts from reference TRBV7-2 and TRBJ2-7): GAGVSQSPSNKVTEKGKDVELRCDPISGHTALYWYRQSLGQGLEFLIYFQGNSAPDKSGLPSDRFSAERTGGSVSTLTIQRTQQEDSAVYLCASSLGHLGEQYFGPGTRLTVT.

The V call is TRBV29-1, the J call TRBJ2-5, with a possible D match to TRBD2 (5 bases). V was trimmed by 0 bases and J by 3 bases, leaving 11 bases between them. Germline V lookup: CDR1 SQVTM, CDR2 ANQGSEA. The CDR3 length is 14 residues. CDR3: CSVEDGLAKETQYF. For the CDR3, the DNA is TGCAGCGTTGAAGATGGGCTAGCAAAAGAGACCCAGTACTTC.

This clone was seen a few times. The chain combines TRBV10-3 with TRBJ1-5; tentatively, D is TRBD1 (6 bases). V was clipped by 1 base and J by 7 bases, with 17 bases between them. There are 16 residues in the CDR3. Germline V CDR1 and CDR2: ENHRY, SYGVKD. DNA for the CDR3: TGTGCCATCAGTGAGTTTCGGGGGGCGCAGGGGCAGCCCCAGCATTTT. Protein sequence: CAISEFRGAQGQPQHF.

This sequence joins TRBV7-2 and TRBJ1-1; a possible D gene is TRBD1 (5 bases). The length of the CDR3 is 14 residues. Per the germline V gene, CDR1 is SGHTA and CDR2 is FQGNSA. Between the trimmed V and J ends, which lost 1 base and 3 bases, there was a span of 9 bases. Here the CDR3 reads CASSLGRGDTEAFF. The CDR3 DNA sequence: TGTGCCAGCAGCTTAGGTCGGGGGGACACTGAAGCTTTCTTT.

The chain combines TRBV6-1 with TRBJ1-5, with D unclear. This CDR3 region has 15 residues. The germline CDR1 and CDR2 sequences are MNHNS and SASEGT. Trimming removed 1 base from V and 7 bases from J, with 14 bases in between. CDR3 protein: CASSEDNSRGQPQHF. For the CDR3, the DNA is TGTGCCAGCAGTGAAGATAATTCCAGAGGCCAGCCCCAGCATTTT.

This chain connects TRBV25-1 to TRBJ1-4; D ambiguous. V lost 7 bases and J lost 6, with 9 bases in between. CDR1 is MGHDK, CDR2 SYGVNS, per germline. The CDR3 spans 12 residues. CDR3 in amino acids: CASTNTDEKLFF. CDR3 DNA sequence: TGTGCCAGCACCAATACAGATGAAAAACTGTTTTTT.

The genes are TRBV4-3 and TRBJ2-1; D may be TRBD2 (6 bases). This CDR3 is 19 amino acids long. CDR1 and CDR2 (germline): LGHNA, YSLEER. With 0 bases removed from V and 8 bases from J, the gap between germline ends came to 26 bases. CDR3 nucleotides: TGCGCCAGCAGCCAAGAGGGATGGGTCAGCCCGCTGCGGGGCGATGAGCAGTTCTTC. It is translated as CASSQEGWVSPLRGDEQFF.

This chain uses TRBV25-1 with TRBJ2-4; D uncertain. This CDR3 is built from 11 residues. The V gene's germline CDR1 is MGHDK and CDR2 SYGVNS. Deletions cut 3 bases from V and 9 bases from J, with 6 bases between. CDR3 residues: CASSDLVIQYF. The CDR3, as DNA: TGTGCCAGCAGTGATCTAGTCATTCAGTACTTC.

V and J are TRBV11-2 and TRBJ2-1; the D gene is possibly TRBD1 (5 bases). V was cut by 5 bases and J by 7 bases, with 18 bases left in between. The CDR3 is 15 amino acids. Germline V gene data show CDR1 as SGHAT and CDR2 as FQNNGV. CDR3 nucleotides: TGTGCCAGCAGCAAGCAGGGATCAATGGGGAATGAGCAGTTCTTC. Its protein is CASSKQGSMGNEQFF.

In nucleotides, the CDR3 is TGTGCCAGCAGTTCCACAGGGTACTATGGCTACACCTTC. This codes for CASSSTGYYGYTF. The chain is built from TRBV6-6 and TRBJ1-2; possible D gene TRBD1, 6 bases. CDR3 length equals 13 residues. V lost 4 bases, J lost 3 bases, and 9 bases lay in between. Germline V CDR1 and CDR2: MNHNY, SVGAGI (reference sequence).

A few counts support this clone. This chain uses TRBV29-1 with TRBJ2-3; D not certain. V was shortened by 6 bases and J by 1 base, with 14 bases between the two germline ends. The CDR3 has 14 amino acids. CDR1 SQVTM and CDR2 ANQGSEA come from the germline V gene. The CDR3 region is CSVAPVRGTDTQYF. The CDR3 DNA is TGCAGCGTAGCCCCGGTAAGGGGCACAGATACGCAGTATTTT.

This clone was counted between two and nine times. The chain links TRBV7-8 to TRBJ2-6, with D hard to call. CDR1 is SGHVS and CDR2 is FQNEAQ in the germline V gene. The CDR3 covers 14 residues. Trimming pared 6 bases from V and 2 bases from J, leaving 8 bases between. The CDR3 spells CASSQQAGANVLTF. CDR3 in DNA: TGTGCCAGCAGTCAGCAGGCTGGGGCCAACGTCCTGACTTTC. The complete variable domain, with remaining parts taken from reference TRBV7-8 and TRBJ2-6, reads GAGVSQSPRYKVAKRGQDVALRCDPISGHVSLFWYQQALGQGPEFLTYFQNEAQLDKSGLPSDRFFAERPEGSVSTLKIQRTQQEDSAVYLCASSQQAGANVLTFGAGSRLTVL.

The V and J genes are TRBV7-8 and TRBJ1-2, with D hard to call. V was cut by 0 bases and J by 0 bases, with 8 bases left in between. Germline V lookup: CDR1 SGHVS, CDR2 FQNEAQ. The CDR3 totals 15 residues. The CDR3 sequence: CASSLAAGTNYGYTF. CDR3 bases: TGTGCCAGCAGCTTAGCGGCAGGAACTAACTATGGCTACACCTTC.

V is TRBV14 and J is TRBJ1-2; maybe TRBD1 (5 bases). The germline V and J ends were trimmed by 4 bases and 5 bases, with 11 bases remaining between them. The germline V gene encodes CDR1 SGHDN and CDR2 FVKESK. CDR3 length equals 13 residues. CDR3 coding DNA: TGTGCCAGCAGCCGGGGACGGTTTTATGGCTACACCTTC. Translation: CASSRGRFYGYTF.

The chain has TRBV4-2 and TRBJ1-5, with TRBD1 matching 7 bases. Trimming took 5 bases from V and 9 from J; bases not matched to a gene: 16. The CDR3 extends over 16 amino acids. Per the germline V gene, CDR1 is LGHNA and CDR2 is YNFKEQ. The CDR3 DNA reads TGTGCCAGCAGCGCTTACTCTGACAGGGCCCCGGGGCCCCAGCATTTT. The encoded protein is CASSAYSDRAPGPQHF.

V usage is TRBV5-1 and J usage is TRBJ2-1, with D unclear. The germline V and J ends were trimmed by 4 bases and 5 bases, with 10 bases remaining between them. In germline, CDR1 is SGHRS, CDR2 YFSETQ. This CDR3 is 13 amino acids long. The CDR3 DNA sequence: TGCGCCAGCAGCAACTTACTGGACAATGAGCAGTTCTTC. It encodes CASSNLLDNEQFF.

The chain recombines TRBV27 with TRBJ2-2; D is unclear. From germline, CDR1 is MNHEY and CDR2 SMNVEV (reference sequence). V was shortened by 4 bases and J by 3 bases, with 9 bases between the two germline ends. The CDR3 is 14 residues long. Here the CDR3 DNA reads TGTGCCAGCAGTTATCTGGCAGACACCGGGGAGCTGTTTTTT. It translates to CASSYLADTGELFF.

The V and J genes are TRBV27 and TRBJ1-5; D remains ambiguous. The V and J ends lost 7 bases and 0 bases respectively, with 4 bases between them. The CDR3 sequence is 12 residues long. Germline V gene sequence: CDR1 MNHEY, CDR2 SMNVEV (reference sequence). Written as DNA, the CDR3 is TGTGCCAGCAAGGGTAGCAATCAGCCCCAGCATTTT. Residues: CASKGSNQPQHF.

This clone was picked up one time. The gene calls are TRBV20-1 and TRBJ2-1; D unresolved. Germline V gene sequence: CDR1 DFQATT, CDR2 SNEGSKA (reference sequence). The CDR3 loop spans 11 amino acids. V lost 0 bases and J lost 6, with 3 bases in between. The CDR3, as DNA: TGCAGTGCTAGAGATGTCAATGAGCAGTTCTTC. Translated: CSARDVNEQFF.

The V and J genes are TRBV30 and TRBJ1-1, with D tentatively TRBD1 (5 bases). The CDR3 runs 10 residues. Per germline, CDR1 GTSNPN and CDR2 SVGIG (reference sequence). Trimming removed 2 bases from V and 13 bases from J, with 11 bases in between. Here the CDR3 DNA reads TGTGCCTGGAGTCAACAGGTCCGTTTCTTT. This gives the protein CAWSQQVRFF. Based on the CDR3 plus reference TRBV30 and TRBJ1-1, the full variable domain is SQTIHQWPATLVQPVGSPLSLECTVEGTSNPNLYWYRQAAGRGLQLLFYSVGIGQISSEVPQNLSASRPQDRQFILSSKKLLLSDSGFYLCAWSQQVRFFGQGTRLTVV.

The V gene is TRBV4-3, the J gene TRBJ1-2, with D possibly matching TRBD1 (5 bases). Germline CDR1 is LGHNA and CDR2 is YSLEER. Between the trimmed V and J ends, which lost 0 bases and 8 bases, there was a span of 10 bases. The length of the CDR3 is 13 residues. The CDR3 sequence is CASSQDRERGYTF. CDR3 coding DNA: TGCGCCAGCAGCCAAGACAGGGAAAGAGGCTACACCTTC.

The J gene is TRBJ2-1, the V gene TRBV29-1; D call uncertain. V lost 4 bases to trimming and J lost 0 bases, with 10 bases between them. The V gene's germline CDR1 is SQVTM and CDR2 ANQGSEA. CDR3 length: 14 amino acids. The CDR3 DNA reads TGCAGCGTTGCTGGGCCTAGCTCCTACAATGAGCAGTTCTTC. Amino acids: CSVAGPSSYNEQFF.